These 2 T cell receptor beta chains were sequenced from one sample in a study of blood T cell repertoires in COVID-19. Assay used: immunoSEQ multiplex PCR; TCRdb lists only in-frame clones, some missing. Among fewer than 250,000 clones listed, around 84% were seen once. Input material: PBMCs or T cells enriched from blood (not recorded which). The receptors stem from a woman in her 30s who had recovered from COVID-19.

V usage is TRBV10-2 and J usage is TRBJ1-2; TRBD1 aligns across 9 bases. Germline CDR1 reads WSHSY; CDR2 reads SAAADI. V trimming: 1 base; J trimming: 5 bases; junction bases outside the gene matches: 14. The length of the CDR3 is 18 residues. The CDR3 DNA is TGCGCCAGCAGTGAGTTCAACAGGGGGCGAGGTCCCCTTTATGGCTACACCTTC. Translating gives CASSEFNRGRGPLYGYTF.

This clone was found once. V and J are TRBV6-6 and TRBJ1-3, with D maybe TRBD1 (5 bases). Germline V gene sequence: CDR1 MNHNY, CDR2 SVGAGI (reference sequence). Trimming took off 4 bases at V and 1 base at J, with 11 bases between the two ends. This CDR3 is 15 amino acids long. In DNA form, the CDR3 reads TGTGCCAGCAGTTCACGAAACAGGTCTGGAAACACCATATATTTT. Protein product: CASSSRNRSGNTIYF.